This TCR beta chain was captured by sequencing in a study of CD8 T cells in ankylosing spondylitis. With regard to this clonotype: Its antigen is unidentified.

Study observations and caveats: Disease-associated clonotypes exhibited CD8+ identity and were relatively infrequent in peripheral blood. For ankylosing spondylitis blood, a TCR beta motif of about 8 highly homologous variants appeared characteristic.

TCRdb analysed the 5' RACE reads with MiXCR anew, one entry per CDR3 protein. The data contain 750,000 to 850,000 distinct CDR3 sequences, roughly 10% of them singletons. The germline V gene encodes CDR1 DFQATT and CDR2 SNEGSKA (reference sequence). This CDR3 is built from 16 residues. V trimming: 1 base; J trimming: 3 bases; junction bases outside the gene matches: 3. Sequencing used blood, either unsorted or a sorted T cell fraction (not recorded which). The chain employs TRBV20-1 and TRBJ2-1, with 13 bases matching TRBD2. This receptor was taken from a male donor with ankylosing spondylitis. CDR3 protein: CSARVLAGGRYNEQFF. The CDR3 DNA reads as TGCAGTGCTAGAGTACTAGCGGGGGGGCGCTACAATGAGCAGTTCTTC.